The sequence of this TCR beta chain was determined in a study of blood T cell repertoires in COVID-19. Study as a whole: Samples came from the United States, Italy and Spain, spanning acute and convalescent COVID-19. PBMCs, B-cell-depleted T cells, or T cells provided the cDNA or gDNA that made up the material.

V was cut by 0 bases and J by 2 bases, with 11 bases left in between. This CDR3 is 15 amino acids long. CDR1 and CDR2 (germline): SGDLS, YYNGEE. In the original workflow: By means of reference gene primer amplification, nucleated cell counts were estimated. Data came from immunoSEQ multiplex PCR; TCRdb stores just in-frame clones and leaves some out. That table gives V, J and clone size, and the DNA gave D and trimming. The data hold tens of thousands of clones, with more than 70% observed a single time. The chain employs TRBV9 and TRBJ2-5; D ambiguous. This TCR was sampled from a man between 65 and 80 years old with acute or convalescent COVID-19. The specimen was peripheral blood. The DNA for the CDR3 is TGTGCCAGCAGCGTAGCTGGTAGAAATCAAGAGACCCAGTACTTC. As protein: CASSVAGRNQETQYF.